The sequence of this T cell receptor beta chain was determined in a study of T cells after yellow fever vaccination. MiXCR, run by TCRdb on the 5' RACE reads, gives a single entry per CDR3 protein. This sample has some 170,000 distinct CDR3 sequences, with over 7% found just once. Study findings and constraints: A limited proportion of clonotypes was detected within both the CD4 and CD8 compartments.

This clonotype was counted only a few times. What it binds is unknown. Germline V gene lookup returns CDR1 MNHEY and CDR2 SVGAGI. The length of the CDR3 is 18 residues. V was clipped by 6 bases and J by 0 bases, with 18 bases between them. The V gene is TRBV6-5, the J gene TRBJ2-6, with no clear D. Sequences were derived from CD8+ T cells sorted from PBMCs, sampled 45 days after the yellow fever booster vaccination. The receptor was isolated from a man younger than 35 who received the YFV17D yellow fever vaccine. DNA of the CDR3: TGTGCCAGCAGCACTGCAGACCTAGGTCGCTCTGGGGCCAACGTCCTGACTTTC. Translating it yields CASSTADLGRSGANVLTF.